These 18 T cell receptor beta chains were sequenced from one sample in a study of breast tumors, draining lymph nodes, adjacent tissues. Samples came from axillary lymph nodes draining the breast cancer. TCRdb ran MiXCR on the multiplex PCR reads and lists one entry per CDR3 protein. The sample lists 200,000 to 300,000 distinct CDR3 sequences; 30% were seen once. The sequencing input was axillary lymph node tissue. The receptors were sampled from a female donor with breast cancer. Some clones in this sample may be carry-over from other donors' samples.

This clonotype was seen many times. The chain is built from TRBV19 and TRBJ1-2; tentative D call: TRBD1 (5 bases). The CDR3 consists of 12 residues. V shed 9 bases and J shed 2 bases, with 10 bases lying between them. CDR1 is LNHDA and CDR2 is SQIVND in the germline V gene (reference sequence). The CDR3 is CASFGGNYGYTF. CDR3 bases: TGTGCCAGCTTCGGGGGGAACTATGGCTACACCTTC.

The table lists this clonotype with many counts. The chain combines TRBV19 with TRBJ1-5, with TRBD1 matching 9 bases. The ends lost 5 bases at V and 6 bases at J; junction bases unmatched: 5. Per germline, CDR1 LNHDA and CDR2 SQIVND (reference sequence). The length of the CDR3 is 14 residues. CDR3 bases: TGTGCCAGTAGTGCCGGGACAGGGTTTCAGCCCCAGCATTTT. It yields the protein CASSAGTGFQPQHF.

This clonotype showed up just once. The limits of the CDR3 on the DNA are not certain, so only TCRdb's listed CDR3 is given. CDR3 sequence reads: CASSFGGGAPLKYNERFF. The rearrangement uses TRBV5-5 and TRBJ2-1; TRBD2 reflects the table's D call only, with no check against the DNA. The CDR3 region is 18 residues in length, termini included. From germline, CDR1 is SGHKS and CDR2 YYEKEE (reference sequence).

In the case of this clonotype: The conserved phenylalanine or tryptophan normally closing the CDR3 is absent here, so this likely arose from a read error. The limits of the CDR3 on the DNA are not certain, so only TCRdb's listed CDR3 is given. V and J are TRBV20-1 and TRBJ1-6; the table names TRBD1, a call not compared with the DNA. Germline loops: CDR1 DFQATT, CDR2 SNEGSKA (reference sequence). A total of 13 residues make up the CDR3, ends included. The CDR3 here is CSARVQGGSPFHL.

With respect to this clonotype: This may arise from a read error, as a much more abundant clone is one base away. This chain joins TRBV12-3 or TRBV12-4 and TRBJ2-3; D may be TRBD1 (6 bases). The CDR3 totals 12 residues. The V end lost 10 bases, the J end lost 5 bases, and 13 bases lay between the germline ends. The CDR3 sequence: CANRSGVDTQYF. The CDR3 nucleotides are TGTGCCAACAGGTCAGGGGTAGATACGCAGTATTTT.

This clonotype has at least ten counts. The genes are TRBV20-1 and TRBJ1-3; unclear D gene. Germline CDR1 and CDR2: DFQATT and SNEGSKA (reference sequence). The CDR3 contains 12 residues. The V end was cut by 3 bases, the J end by 0 bases, with 3 bases between. The CDR3 DNA is TGCAGTGCTAGGTCCTCTGGAAACACCATATATTTT. Protein sequence: CSARSSGNTIYF.

This clonotype was seen more than once but under ten times. This could be a read error, since a much larger clone is one nucleotide away. This chain links TRBV20-1 with TRBJ1-4; 7 nucleotides line up with TRBD1. The CDR3 sequence is 14 residues long. V lost 5 bases and J lost 7; bases outside the gene matches: 10. Germline lookup yields CDR1 DFQATT and CDR2 SNEGSKA (reference sequence). CDR3 region: CSASPTGASEKLFF. CDR3 nucleotide sequence: TGCAGTGCTTCTCCTACAGGGGCGAGTGAAAAACTGTTTTTT.

Points on this clonotype: Because the CDR3 is missing its conserved closing phenylalanine or tryptophan, this is likely a read error. The limits of the CDR3 on the DNA are not certain, so only TCRdb's listed CDR3 is given. The chain links TRBV20-1 to TRBJ2-1; the table's D gene call, TRBD2, was not cross checked with the DNA. The germline V gene encodes CDR1 DFQATT and CDR2 SNEGSKA (reference sequence). A total of 21 residues make up the CDR3, ends included. The CDR3 sequence is CSARATIAGTSGRVPTMSSSS.

This clonotype came up many times. The gene calls are TRBV12-3 or TRBV12-4 and TRBJ2-7; 9 bases are a match to TRBD1. The CDR3 consists of 16 residues. V lost 1 base, J lost 4 bases, and 8 bases stayed unmatched. In DNA form, the CDR3 reads TGTGCCAGCAGTTTAGGGGGGGGGACAGGGAGGTACGAGCAGTACTTC. Protein sequence: CASSLGGGTGRYEQYF.

The V and J genes are TRBV5-6 and TRBJ2-5; TRBD1 matches 7 bases. V gave up 7 bases and J gave up 0 bases; unmatched junction bases: 6. This CDR3 has 14 amino acids. Germline CDR1 reads SGHDT; CDR2 reads YYEEEE. CDR3 region: CASEGGRDQETQYF. CDR3 DNA: TGTGCCAGCGAAGGGGGCCGTGACCAAGAGACCCAGTACTTC.

This chain links TRBV6-2 or TRBV6-3 with TRBJ2-7; 12 positions match TRBD2. Unmatched junction bases numbered 9, after V lost 6 bases and J lost 3 bases. Looked up from germline, CDR1 is MNHEY and CDR2 is SVGEGT. The CDR3 is 16 residues long. This CDR3 reads CASSYGLAGYRYEQYF. Here the CDR3 DNA reads TGTGCCAGCAGCTACGGACTAGCGGGGTACCGCTACGAGCAGTACTTC.

V is TRBV12-2 and J is TRBJ2-1. TRBV12-2 is given as a pseudogene. The CDR3 is 14 residues long. CDR3 bases: TGTGCAAGTCGCTTAGCGGGGGATGACAATGGGCAGTTCTTC. Residues: CASRLAGDDNGQFF.

There are many counts of this clonotype. The chain links TRBV6-5 to TRBJ1-4; D remains ambiguous. Per the germline V gene, CDR1 is MNHEY and CDR2 is SVGAGI. The CDR3 extends over 13 amino acids. V was pared by 7 bases and J by 3 bases, with 9 bases between. As DNA, the CDR3 is TGTGCCAGCATGGGGTCGTCTAATGAAAAACTGTTTTTT. This encodes CASMGSSNEKLFF.

Written as DNA, the CDR3 is TGTGCCAGCAGTCCACGGACAGGGGAGGAAGAGACCCAGTACTTC. Translating gives CASSPRTGEEETQYF. The rearrangement uses TRBV28 and TRBJ2-5; 9 bases agree with TRBD1. The CDR3 is 15 amino acids. Unmatched junction bases numbered 7, after V lost 5 bases and J lost 3 bases. Germline lookup yields CDR1 MDHEN and CDR2 SYDVKM.

J is TRBJ1-5 and V is TRBV9, with D possibly being TRBD1 (5 bases). The germline gives CDR1 SGDLS, CDR2 YYNGEE. The CDR3 is 16 amino acids. V was pared by 3 bases and J by 11 bases, with 24 bases between. This CDR3 is CASSAVGTSEQETQHF. DNA of the CDR3: TGTGCCAGCAGCGCAGTAGGGACTAGCGAACAAGAGACCCAGCATTTT.

A few counts support this clonotype. Mismatch with germline at one junction end may stem from a read error. The chain uses TRBV5-1 and TRBJ2-1, with D uncertain. CDR1 and CDR2 (germline): SGHRS, YFSETQ. This CDR3 is built from 17 residues. The CDR3 DNA reads TGCGCCAGCAGCTTGGCTTCCGGGCCCTACTCCTACAATGAGCGGTTCTTC. Its translation is CASSLASGPYSYNERFF.

This clonotype was seen many times. This chain links TRBV7-2 with TRBJ1-2; no definite D call. The germline V gene encodes CDR1 SGHTA and CDR2 FQGNSA. The V and J ends lost 1 base and 2 bases respectively, with 5 bases between them. CDR3 length: 13 residues. As DNA, the CDR3 is TGTGCCAGCAGCTTAGATCACAACTATGGCTACACCTTC. This codes for CASSLDHNYGYTF.

The chain's CDR3 is CASSKSGNTEAFF. The CDR3 nucleotides read TGTGCCAGCAGTAAATCAGGGAACACTGAAGCTTTCTTT. The chain couples TRBV27 to TRBJ1-1, with no clear D. V lost 5 bases and J lost 1, with 8 bases in between. Per germline, CDR1 MNHEY and CDR2 SMNVEV (reference sequence). This CDR3 spans 13 amino acids.